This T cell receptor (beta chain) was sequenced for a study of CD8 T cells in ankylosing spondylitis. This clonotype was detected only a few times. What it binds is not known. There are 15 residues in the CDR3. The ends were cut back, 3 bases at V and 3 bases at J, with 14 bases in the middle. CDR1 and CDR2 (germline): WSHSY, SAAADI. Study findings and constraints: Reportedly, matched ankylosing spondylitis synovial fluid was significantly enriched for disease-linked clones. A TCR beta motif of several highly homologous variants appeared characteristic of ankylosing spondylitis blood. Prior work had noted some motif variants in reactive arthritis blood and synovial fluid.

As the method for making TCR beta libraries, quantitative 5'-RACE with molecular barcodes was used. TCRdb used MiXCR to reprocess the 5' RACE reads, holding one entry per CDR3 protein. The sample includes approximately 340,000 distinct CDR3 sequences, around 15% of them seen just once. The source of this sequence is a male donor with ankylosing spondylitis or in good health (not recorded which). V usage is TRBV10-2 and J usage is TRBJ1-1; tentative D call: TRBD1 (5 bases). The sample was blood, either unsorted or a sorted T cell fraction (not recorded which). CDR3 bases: TGCGCCAGCAGTGATGTCCGAGGGGAAGACACTGAAGCTTTCTTT. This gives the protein CASSDVRGEDTEAFF.